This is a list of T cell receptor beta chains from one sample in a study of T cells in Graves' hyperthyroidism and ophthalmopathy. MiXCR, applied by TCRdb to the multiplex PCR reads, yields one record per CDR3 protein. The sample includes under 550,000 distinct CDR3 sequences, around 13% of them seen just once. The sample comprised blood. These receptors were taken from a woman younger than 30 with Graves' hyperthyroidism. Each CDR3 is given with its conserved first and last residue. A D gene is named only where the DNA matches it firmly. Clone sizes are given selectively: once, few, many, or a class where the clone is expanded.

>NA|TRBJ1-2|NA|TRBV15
TGTGCCACCAGCAGGCGAAGTAGCGACTACACCTTC
CATSRRSSDYTF
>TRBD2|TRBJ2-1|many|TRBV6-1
TGTGCCAGCAGTGAAGAGGCGGGAGGGGGCAATGAGCAGTTCTTC
CASSEEAGGGNEQFF
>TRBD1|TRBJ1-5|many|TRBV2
TGTGCCAGCACCCGGGACAGGGCACACGAGAATAGCAATCAGCCCCAGCATTTT
CASTRDRAHENSNQPQHF
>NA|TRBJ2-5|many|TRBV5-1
TGCGCCAGCAGCTTCGGCGGGGCCAACGAAGAGACCCAGTACTTC
CASSFGGANEETQYF
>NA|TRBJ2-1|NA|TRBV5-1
TGCGCCAGCAGCTTGGCCACGTTGGGATACTCCTACAATGAGCAGTTCTTC
CASSLATLGYSYNEQFF
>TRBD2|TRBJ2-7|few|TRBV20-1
TGCAGTGCAACGACTAGCGGGGAGGTCTACTCCTACGAGCAGTACTTC
CSATTSGEVYSYEQYF
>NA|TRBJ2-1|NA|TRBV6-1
TGTGCCAGCAGTGACACCTACAATGAGCAGTTCTTC
CASSDTYNEQFF
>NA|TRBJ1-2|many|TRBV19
TGTGCCAGTAGTCACCACACGACTCCTAACTATGGCTACACCTTC
CASSHHTTPNYGYTF
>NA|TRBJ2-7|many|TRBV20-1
TGCAGTGCTATTTTTACTAGCTCCTACGAGCAGTACTTC
CSAIFTSSYEQYF
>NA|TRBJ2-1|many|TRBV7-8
TGTGCCAGCAGCGCTAATAGCGTCTACAATGAGCAGTTCTTC
CASSANSVYNEQFF
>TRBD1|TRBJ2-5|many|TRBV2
TGTGCCAGCAGTGCCGGGACAGGGATGGAGACCCAGTACTTC
CASSAGTGMETQYF
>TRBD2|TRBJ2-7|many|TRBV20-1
TGCAGTGCCCTTCGAGCGGGAAAATCCTACGAGCAGTACTTC
CSALRAGKSYEQYF
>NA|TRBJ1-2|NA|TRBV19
TGTGCCAGTAGTAACGGGGGCTATAACTATGGCTACACCTTC
CASSNGGYNYGYTF
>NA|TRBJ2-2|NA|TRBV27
TGTGCCAGCGCGATCCGGGCGGGACCTTTTAACACCGGGGAGCTGTTTTTT
CASAIRAGPFNTGELFF
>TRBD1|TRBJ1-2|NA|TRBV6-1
TGTGCCAGCAGTTTCTCCGGGACAGGGGTGTTGAATGGCTACACCTTC
CASSFSGTGVLNGYTF
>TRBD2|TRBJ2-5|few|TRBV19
TGTGCCAGTAAGCGGGAGGAGACCCAGTACTTC
CASKREETQYF
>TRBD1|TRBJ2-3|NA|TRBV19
TGTGCCAGTAGGGGCGTACAGGGGCCCTTGACAGATACGCAGTATTTT
CASRGVQGPLTDTQYF
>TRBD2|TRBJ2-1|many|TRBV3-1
TGTGCCAGCAGCGCGGGGACTAGCGCAAATGAGCAGTTCTTC
CASSAGTSANEQFF
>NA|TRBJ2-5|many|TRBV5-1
TGCGCCAGCAGCAAAGGGGGCATCCGAGCGGGAGAGACCCAGTACTTC
CASSKGGIRAGETQYF
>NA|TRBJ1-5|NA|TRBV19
TGTGCCAGTAGTTCAGCGAGACTCAATCAGCCCCAGCATTTT
CASSSARLNQPQHF
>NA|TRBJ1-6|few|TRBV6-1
TGTGCCAGCAGTGCGGGGTCGCGGGATTCACCCCTCCACTTT
CASSAGSRDSPLHF
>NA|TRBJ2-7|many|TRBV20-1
TGCAGTGCTATCCGTTCGGGCTACGAGCAGTACTTC
CSAIRSGYEQYF
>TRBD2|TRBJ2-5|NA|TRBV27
TGTGCCAGCAGTTCAACTAGCGGCCAAGAGACCCAGTACTTC
CASSSTSGQETQYF
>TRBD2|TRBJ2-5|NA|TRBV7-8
TGTGCCAGCAGCTTACCTCTAGCGGGAGGGTTTGAGACCCAGTACTTC
CASSLPLAGGFETQYF
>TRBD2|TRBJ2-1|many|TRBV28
TGTGCCAGCAGTTTACGGGTTTACAGATCTAGCGGGAGCCCGTCCTACAATGAGCAGTTCTTC
CASSLRVYRSSGSPSYNEQFF
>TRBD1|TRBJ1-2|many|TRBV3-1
TGTGCCAGCAGCCGGACAGGGTATGGCTACACCTTC
CASSRTGYGYTF
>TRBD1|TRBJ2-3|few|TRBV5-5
TGTGCCAGCATCCGGGACAGGGCAGCAGATACGCAGTATTTT
CASIRDRAADTQYF
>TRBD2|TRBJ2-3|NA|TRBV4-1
TGCGCCAGCAGCCAAGCACTCACTAGCGGGGTAGATACGCAGTATTTT
CASSQALTSGVDTQYF
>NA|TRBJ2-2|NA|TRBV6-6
TGTGCCAGCAGTTACTCCCCTGTTCAGGGCACCGGGGAGCTGTTTTTT
CASSYSPVQGTGELFF
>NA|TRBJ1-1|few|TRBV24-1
TGTGCCATGGGATGGACAGCTCAGGACACTGAAGCTTTCTTT
CAMGWTAQDTEAFF
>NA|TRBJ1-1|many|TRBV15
TGTGCCACCAGCAGCGGTGGAAACACTGAAGCTTTCTTT
CATSSGGNTEAFF
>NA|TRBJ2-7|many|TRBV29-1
TGCAGCGTTGGGAGGTCAGGGTTTTCCTACGAGCAGTACTTC
CSVGRSGFSYEQYF
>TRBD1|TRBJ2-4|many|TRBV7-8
TGTGCCAGCAGCTCCCTTCAGGGGGTAGAAAACATTCAGTACTTC
CASSSLQGVENIQYF
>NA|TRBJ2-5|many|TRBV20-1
TGCAGTGCTAGCCGACAAACACAAGAGACCCAGTACTTC
CSASRQTQETQYF
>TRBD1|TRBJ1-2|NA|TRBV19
TGTGCCAGTAGTCCACCCCGGGACAGAGACTATGGCTACACCTTC
CASSPPRDRDYGYTF
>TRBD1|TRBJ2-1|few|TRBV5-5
TGTGCCAGCAACTCTTACCGGGACAGCTTCTACAATGAGCAGTTCTTC
CASNSYRDSFYNEQFF
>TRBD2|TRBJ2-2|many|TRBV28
TGTGCCAGCAGTATGCGGGAGACCGGGGAGCTGTTTTTT
CASSMRETGELFF
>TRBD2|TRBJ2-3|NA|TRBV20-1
TGCAGTGCTAGAGGACTGACTAGCGGGGTCACAGATACGCAGTATTTT
CSARGLTSGVTDTQYF
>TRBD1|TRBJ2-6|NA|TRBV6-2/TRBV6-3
TGTGCCAGCAGTTACGGGACAGGGCGCTCTGGGGCCAACGTCCTGACTTTC
CASSYGTGRSGANVLTF
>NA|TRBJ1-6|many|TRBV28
TGTGCCAGCAGTCTTGGTATGAATTCACCCCTCCACTTT
CASSLGMNSPLHF
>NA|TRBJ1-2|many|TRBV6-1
TGTGCCAGCAGTGAAGATGAGACGCGGGGCTACACCTTC
CASSEDETRGYTF
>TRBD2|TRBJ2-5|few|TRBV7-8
TGTGCCAGCAGCTATAGCGGGAGTTTGGGGGAGACCCAGTACTTC
CASSYSGSLGETQYF
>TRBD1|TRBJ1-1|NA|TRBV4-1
TGCGCCAGCAGCCAAGACATGGCCAGGGGGTACACTGAAGCTTTCTTT
CASSQDMARGYTEAFF
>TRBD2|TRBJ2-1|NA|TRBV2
TGTGCCAGCAGTGAAATCGGGAGGGTTAGAGATGAGCAGTTCTTC
CASSEIGRVRDEQFF
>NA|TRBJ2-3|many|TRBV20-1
TGCAGTGCTAGAGGGGCGGACACAAGCACAGATACGCAGTATTTT
CSARGADTSTDTQYF
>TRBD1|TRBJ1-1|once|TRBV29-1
TGCAGCGTTGAAATTCTTGGGACAGGGGTTGTAGCTTTCTTT
CSVEILGTGVVAFF
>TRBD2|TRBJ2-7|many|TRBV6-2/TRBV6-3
TGTGCCAGCAGGGCCGGGACTAGCGGGGCCTACGAGCAGTACTTC
CASRAGTSGAYEQYF
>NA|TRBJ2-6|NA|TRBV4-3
TGCGCCAGCAGCCAAGTCGTTTCTAGCGCCTCCTCTGGGGCCAACGTCCTGACTTTC
CASSQVVSSASSGANVLTF
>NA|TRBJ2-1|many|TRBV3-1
TGTGCCAGCAGCCAAGTTTTGCTCACTGACAATGAGCAGTTCTTC
CASSQVLLTDNEQFF
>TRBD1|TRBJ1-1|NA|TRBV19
TGTGCCAGTAGCGACAGGGGTGGGATCACTGAAGCTTTCTTT
CASSDRGGITEAFF
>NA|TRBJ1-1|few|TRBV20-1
TGCAGTGCTAGAGGTGTGCCCAGGGGTAGTTGGGGGGCACTGAACACTGAAGCTTTCTTT
CSARGVPRGSWGALNTEAFF